The 17 T cell receptor beta chains reported below all come from one sample, sequenced in a study of T-cell memory formation after mild COVID-19. TCRdb reprocessed the 5' RACE reads via MiXCR and lists one record per CDR3 protein. The sample lists 250,000 to 400,000 distinct CDR3 sequences, approximately 14% seen once, with roughly a fifth in the top ten. Material: PBMCs or a T cell subset sorted from them (not recorded which). These receptors all come from a man aged 18 to 30 who had mild COVID-19 (a few samples of this study predate the infection). Cell type and time point are not known.

V is TRBV5-1 and J is TRBJ2-5; 8 bases line up with TRBD2. Germline V gene sequence: CDR1 SGHRS, CDR2 YFSETQ. The CDR3 is 15 residues long. Trimming cost V 4 bases and J 3 bases; bases outside gene matches: 8. The CDR3 sequence is CASSGTGLGEETQYF. The CDR3 DNA sequence: TGCGCCAGCAGCGGAACGGGACTAGGAGAAGAGACCCAGTACTTC.

The gene calls are TRBV27 and TRBJ1-5, with D unclear. Trimming stripped 8 bases from V and 3 bases from J, with 5 bases between. CDR1 is MNHEY, CDR2 SMNVEV, per germline (reference sequence). The CDR3 is 11 residues long. CDR3 residues: CASGYNQPQHF. The CDR3 region has the DNA TGTGCCAGCGGGTACAATCAGCCCCAGCATTTT.

V usage is TRBV7-9 and J usage is TRBJ1-2; D is ambiguous. Germline lookup yields CDR1 SEHNR and CDR2 FQNEAQ (reference sequence). The CDR3 consists of 12 residues. V lost 6 bases to trimming and J lost 6 bases, with 11 bases between them. This CDR3 reads CASSRSGDGYTF. In DNA, the CDR3 is TGTGCCAGCAGTCGTTCTGGGGATGGCTACACCTTC.

This clonotype showed up just a few times. The chain carries TRBV5-4 and TRBJ2-3, with a possible D match to TRBD2 (6 bases). Germline CDR1 is SGHNT and CDR2 is YYREEE (reference sequence). The CDR3 extends over 16 amino acids. Trimming cost V 3 bases and J 2 bases, with 16 bases left between them. CDR3 coding DNA: TGTGCCAGCAGCTCGGTCCTAGCGCTACCCACAGATACGCAGTATTTT. Its translation is CASSSVLALPTDTQYF.

In its sample, this clonotype was seen a few times. V usage is TRBV7-2 and J usage is TRBJ1-1; 10 positions agree with TRBD1. The CDR3 contains 15 residues. V lost 2 bases to trimming and J lost 4 bases; unmatched junction nucleotides: 4. Germline CDR1 reads SGHTA; CDR2 reads FQGNSA. The DNA of the CDR3 is TGTGCCAGCAGCTTATCGACAGGGGGCCTCACTGAAGCTTTCTTT. Protein sequence: CASSLSTGGLTEAFF.

J is TRBJ1-2 and V is TRBV5-5; D gene unclear. This CDR3 comprises 14 residues. Trimming took 0 bases from V and 2 from J, leaving 8 bases between them. The germline V gene has CDR1 SGHKS and CDR2 YYEKEE (reference sequence). CDR3 in DNA: TGTGCCAGCAGCTTGGAAGGGCAGAACTATGGCTACACCTTC. Its protein product is CASSLEGQNYGYTF.

The chain joins TRBV10-3 to TRBJ2-5, with 11 positions matching TRBD2. CDR1 is ENHRY, CDR2 SYGVKD, per germline. After removal of 5 bases from V and 4 bases from J, the junction contained 9 bases not matched to a gene. The CDR3 length is 16 residues. The CDR3 DNA follows: TGTGCCATCAGTCAGGGTAGCGGGGGGGCCTTAGAGACCCAGTACTTC. Amino acids: CAISQGSGGALETQYF.

This chain connects TRBV28 to TRBJ2-6; the match to TRBD1 covers 9 bases. Germline trimming cut 5 bases from V and 3 bases from J; bases unmatched to any gene: 11. Germline CDR1 MDHEN, CDR2 SYDVKM. The length of the CDR3 is 18 residues. The CDR3 sequence: CASSPLRTGEYGANVLTF. The CDR3 DNA reads as TGTGCCAGCAGTCCGCTCCGGACAGGGGAGTATGGGGCCAACGTCCTGACTTTC.

The chain is built from TRBV6-2 or TRBV6-3 and TRBJ1-6, with no clear D. Per germline, CDR1 MNHEY and CDR2 SVGEGT. This CDR3 spans 13 amino acids. Trimming stripped 5 bases from V and 14 bases from J, with 16 bases between. CDR3 sequence: CASSPVRIAALHF. In DNA form, the CDR3 reads TGTGCCAGCAGTCCCGTCCGTATCGCGGCCCTCCACTTT.

The V and J genes are TRBV6-6 and TRBJ2-7; 11 bases agree with TRBD1. With V trimmed by 5 bases and J by 4 bases, 7 bases remained unmatched. The CDR3 extends over 15 amino acids. Germline V gene sequence: CDR1 MNHNY, CDR2 SVGAGI (reference sequence). The CDR3 DNA reads as TGTGCCAGCAGTCCCCGGGACAGGGGGTTTTACGAGCAGTACTTC. Its translation is CASSPRDRGFYEQYF.

This chain connects TRBV9 to TRBJ2-3, with 14 nucleotides matching TRBD2. The CDR3 consists of 17 residues. Germline CDR1 is SGDLS and CDR2 is YYNGEE. With 3 bases clipped from V and 5 bases from J, the junction kept 8 bases outside the gene matches. The CDR3 DNA follows: TGTGCCAGCAGCGCCTTCGGGACTAGCGGGGGAGGAGATACGCAGTATTTT. Translation: CASSAFGTSGGGDTQYF.

The chain is built from TRBV29-1 and TRBJ2-1, with TRBD1 identical over 9 bases. Germline loops: CDR1 SQVTM, CDR2 ANQGSEA. The CDR3 length is 14 residues. The V gene end was trimmed by 6 bases and the J gene end by 9 bases; junction bases not matched to a gene: 12. This chain's CDR3 is CSVGQGGSGGEQFF. In DNA form, the CDR3 reads TGCAGCGTGGGACAGGGAGGGAGTGGGGGTGAGCAGTTCTTC.

This chain joins TRBV5-6 and TRBJ1-2, with D tentatively TRBD1 (6 bases). Per germline, CDR1 SGHDT and CDR2 YYEEEE. This CDR3 has 14 amino acids. Trimming took off 2 bases at V and 3 bases at J, with 11 bases between the two ends. The CDR3 spells CASSLGTNDYGYTF. In DNA, the CDR3 is TGTGCCAGCAGCTTAGGGACAAACGACTATGGCTACACCTTC.

The V call is TRBV5-4, the J call TRBJ1-1, with TRBD1 matching over 7 bases. This CDR3 spans 15 amino acids. CDR1 SGHNT and CDR2 YYREEE come from the germline V gene (reference sequence). The junction had 8 bases not matched to a gene; V was cut back by 0 bases and J by 6 bases. The CDR3 loop is CASSLATGIRAEAFF. The DNA for the CDR3 is TGTGCCAGCAGCTTGGCGACAGGGATCCGGGCTGAAGCTTTCTTT.

This chain joins TRBV29-1 and TRBJ2-4; D call uncertain. Trimming pared 4 bases from V and 1 base from J, leaving 8 bases between. The V gene's germline CDR1 is SQVTM and CDR2 ANQGSEA. This CDR3 is 13 amino acids long. The CDR3 DNA reads as TGCAGCGTTGGCTCATGGGCCAAAAACATTCAGTACTTC. Its translation: CSVGSWAKNIQYF.

The chain links TRBV7-2 to TRBJ1-5, with 7 bases fitting TRBD1. The CDR3 totals 13 residues. Per germline, CDR1 SGHTA and CDR2 FQGNSA. Germline trimming cut 3 bases from V and 5 bases from J; bases unmatched to any gene: 1. CDR3 nucleotides: TGTGCCAGCAGCTTCGACAGGGATCAGCCCCAGCATTTT. Translated: CASSFDRDQPQHF.

This clonotype was counted a few times. The CDR3 reads CSVVSSTDTQYF. As DNA, the CDR3 is TGCAGCGTTGTGAGCTCCACAGATACGCAGTATTTT. The V gene is TRBV29-1, the J gene TRBJ2-3; no definite D call. V lost 4 bases to trimming and J lost 2 bases, with 7 bases between them. Germline CDR1 is SQVTM and CDR2 is ANQGSEA. The CDR3 is 12 residues long.